The rows below give T cell receptor beta chains drawn from one sample of a study of spatial heterogeneity in lung cancer. TCRdb recomputed calls from the 5' RACE reads with MiXCR, one row per CDR3 protein. The data contain about 20,000 distinct CDR3 sequences, roughly 7% of them singletons. The sample consisted of lung tumor tissue, taken at surgery. The receptor set was obtained from a female donor with early-stage non-small cell lung cancer. Both conserved end residues are part of each CDR3. A D gene is named only where the DNA matches it firmly. The size of a clone is reported for some rows only, either as once, few or many, or as a class for expanded clones.

CDR3nt	CDR3aa	d_gene	j_gene	v_gene	abundance
TGCAGTGCTAGACCCTCAAGGCTAGCGGGGGGTCCCTACGAGCAGTACTTC	CSARPSRLAGGPYEQYF	TRBD2	TRBJ2-7	TRBV20-1	many
TGCAGTGCCGACCCGACAGGGAATGGTGAAAAACTGTTTTTT	CSADPTGNGEKLFF	TRBD1	TRBJ1-4	TRBV20-1	many
TGTGCCAGCAGCCTAATGCGGTTGGGGTCTGAAGCTTTCTTT	CASSLMRLGSEAFF	NA	TRBJ1-1	TRBV7-2	many
TGTGCCAGCAGTTTATGGGGACCGGCCAAAAACATTCAGTACTTC	CASSLWGPAKNIQYF	NA	TRBJ2-4	TRBV27	few
TGCAGTGCTAGACCAATCCCCCTAGCGGGGGGCCGCACAGATACGCAGTATTTT	CSARPIPLAGGRTDTQYF	TRBD2	TRBJ2-3	TRBV20-1	many
TGTGCCAGCAGCTTAGCCCGAGTGAACACTGAAGCTTTCTTT	CASSLARVNTEAFF	NA	TRBJ1-1	TRBV7-8	many
TGTGCCAGCGTAGTTTCATTGGGGTTGAACACTGAAGCTTTCTTT	CASVVSLGLNTEAFF	NA	TRBJ1-1	TRBV12-3/TRBV12-4	medium-sized
TGCAGTGCCCCACGAGATACGCAGTATTTT	CSAPRDTQYF	NA	TRBJ2-3	TRBV20-1	many
TGTGCCAGCCGACCCGGACAATTTTCCTACAATGAGCAGTTCTTC	CASRPGQFSYNEQFF	NA	TRBJ2-1	TRBV5-4	few
TGCGCCAGCAGCACCGGACAGAACACTGAAGCTTTCTTT	CASSTGQNTEAFF	NA	TRBJ1-1	TRBV5-1	many
TGCGCCAGCAGCCTCAAACAGGGGTCAAACATTCAGTACTTC	CASSLKQGSNIQYF	TRBD1	TRBJ2-4	TRBV5-1	many
TGTGCCAGCAGTGTCATATCAACAAACGAGCAGTACTTC	CASSVISTNEQYF	NA	TRBJ2-7	TRBV28	many
TGCAGTGCTCCGACAGGGGGATTTGAGCAGTTCTTC	CSAPTGGFEQFF	TRBD1	TRBJ2-1	TRBV20-1	many
TGCAGCGCTCTCGGAGACAGGGGGCATTCACCCCTCCACTTT	CSALGDRGHSPLHF	TRBD1	TRBJ1-6	TRBV20-1	few
TGTGCCACCAGCTGGGTCGGGATTAGCGGGGTCCAAGAGACCCAGTACTTC	CATSWVGISGVQETQYF	TRBD2	TRBJ2-5	TRBV15	many
TGTGCCAGCAGACAGGGGGGAGGCAAAAACATTCAGTACTTC	CASRQGGGKNIQYF	TRBD1	TRBJ2-4	TRBV6-5	many
TGCAGTGCTCAGGGACAGGGGGCCCAAGAGACCCAGTACTTC	CSAQGQGAQETQYF	TRBD1	TRBJ2-5	TRBV20-1	many
TGTGCCAGCAGTCCCGGTACGGTAGGTAATGAGCAGTTCTTC	CASSPGTVGNEQFF	NA	TRBJ2-1	TRBV28	many
TGCAGCGTTCGGGACGGGGGGAATCAGCCCCAGCATTTT	CSVRDGGNQPQHF	NA	TRBJ1-5	TRBV29-1	few
TGTGCCTGGAGTGAGGGGGCAGATACGCAGTATTTT	CAWSEGADTQYF	NA	TRBJ2-3	TRBV30	few
TGTGCCAGCAGGGTGACAGGGGGCGGATTGGGGAATGAGCAGTTCTTC	CASRVTGGGLGNEQFF	TRBD1	TRBJ2-1	TRBV6-2/TRBV6-3	many
TGTGCCAGCAGCCCCCGCCTAGCGGGGGGGGGGCCCGCACACGATACGCAGTATTTT	CASSPRLAGGGPAHDTQYF	TRBD2	TRBJ2-3	TRBV9	many
TGCAGTGCTCCGAAGGACGGGAGTTACTCCTACGAGCAGTACTTC	CSAPKDGSYSYEQYF	NA	TRBJ2-7	TRBV20-1	few
TGCGCCAGCAGCTTGGAGGTGGGACTAGCGGCCGAGCAGTACTTC	CASSLEVGLAAEQYF	TRBD2	TRBJ2-7	TRBV5-1	NA
TGTGCCAGCAGCCGGTCGACAGGGCTGGATCAGCCCCAGCATTTT	CASSRSTGLDQPQHF	TRBD1	TRBJ1-5	TRBV7-8	many
TGTGCCAGCAGCTTAGAAGGACAGATTGTCGGCCAGCCCCAGCATTTT	CASSLEGQIVGQPQHF	NA	TRBJ1-5	TRBV7-9	many
TGTGCCAGCAGCCCCGTGAGGGGACCGAACACCGGGGAGCTGTTTTTT	CASSPVRGPNTGELFF	NA	TRBJ2-2	TRBV11-3	many
TGCAGTGCCAAAGGCCGCGGAGATACGCAGTATTTT	CSAKGRGDTQYF	NA	TRBJ2-3	TRBV20-1	many
TGTGCCAGCAGTGAAGCGGAGGGGACACCCCTCCACTTT	CASSEAEGTPLHF	NA	TRBJ1-6	TRBV2	NA
TGCGCCAGCAGCCTATCTTATCAGGAGATCTCTGGAAACACCATATATTTT	CASSLSYQEISGNTIYF	NA	TRBJ1-3	TRBV4-1	many
TGTGCCAGCCAAGCCCTGGGAGGACGTCTTGGCTACACCTTC	CASQALGGRLGYTF	NA	TRBJ1-2	TRBV3-1	many
TGTGCCAGCAGTTTGGAGCCTAAAGTAGATACGCAGTATTTT	CASSLEPKVDTQYF	NA	TRBJ2-3	TRBV27	many
TGTGCCAGCAGCTTAAATGGGGCGGACACCGGGGAGCTGTTTTTT	CASSLNGADTGELFF	NA	TRBJ2-2	TRBV7-9	many
TGCAGCGTGGGGACTGCGATTGGGGATGGCTACACCTTC	CSVGTAIGDGYTF	NA	TRBJ1-2	TRBV29-1	few
TGTGCCAGCAGCCCGCCCCTCCAGGGACCTACTAACTATGGCTACACCTTC	CASSPPLQGPTNYGYTF	NA	TRBJ1-2	TRBV5-4	few
TGTGCCAGCAGCTTAGCGTTCTTACCCCTCCACTTT	CASSLAFLPLHF	NA	TRBJ1-6	TRBV7-2	NA
TGTGCCAGCACAGCGGACAGGGCAATCGATACGCAGTATTTT	CASTADRAIDTQYF	TRBD1	TRBJ2-3	TRBV6-1	few
TGTGCCAGCAGTTTGGGGGGTTTTAATTCACCCCTCCACTTT	CASSLGGFNSPLHF	NA	TRBJ1-6	TRBV12-3/TRBV12-4	medium-sized
TGTGCCAGCAGCGGAGGAGTACTGCCCTACGAGCAGTACTTC	CASSGGVLPYEQYF	NA	TRBJ2-7	TRBV9	once
TGCAGTGCTAGAGAACCCGGGGGCTTTGGCAATCAGCCCCAGCATTTT	CSAREPGGFGNQPQHF	NA	TRBJ1-5	TRBV20-1	many
TGTGCCAGTCACAGGGGGGGCCCCGAAGCTTTCTTT	CASHRGGPEAFF	TRBD1	TRBJ1-1	TRBV2	many
TGTGCCAGCAGCGTGGGGCAAACCGGGACTAGAGTTGGTGAGACCCAGTACTTC	CASSVGQTGTRVGETQYF	TRBD2	TRBJ2-5	TRBV7-9	many
TGCGCCAGCAGCCCACTACAGGGGGGTGGAGGTAGCTCCTACGAGCAGTACTTC	CASSPLQGGGGSSYEQYF	TRBD1	TRBJ2-7	TRBV5-1	many
TGTGCCAGCAGCGTAGGAATTAGGGCGGACTCTAAAGAGGAGGCGCAGTATTTT	CASSVGIRADSKEEAQYF	NA	TRBJ2-3	TRBV9	few
TGTGCCAGCAGCCTCGACAGATGGACTGAAGCTTTCTTT	CASSLDRWTEAFF	NA	TRBJ1-1	TRBV6-1	many
TGTGCCAGCTCACGGACCGGGACAGGGGGATACGAGCAGTACTTC	CASSRTGTGGYEQYF	TRBD1	TRBJ2-7	TRBV18	medium-sized
TGTGCCAGCAGCCGAGGCAGGGAGACCCAGTACTTC	CASSRGRETQYF	NA	TRBJ2-5	TRBV14	few
TGTGCTAGCAGCCCCCGGGTTGGAGATACGCAGTATTTT	CASSPRVGDTQYF	NA	TRBJ2-3	TRBV7-7	many
TGTGCCAGCAGCTCTTTCGACGGGATTAATAATTCACCCCTCCACTTT	CASSSFDGINNSPLHF	NA	TRBJ1-6	TRBV7-9	many
TGTGCCAGCAGTTACTTTCCAGGGGCCACCGGGGAGCTGTTTTTT	CASSYFPGATGELFF	NA	TRBJ2-2	TRBV6-5	medium-sized
TGTGCCAGCAGTGATTACAGCAATCGGAGTGAAGCTTTCTTT	CASSDYSNRSEAFF	NA	TRBJ1-1	TRBV2	NA
TGTGCCAGCAACCCCCTCGGCGAGGGCGAGCAGTACTTC	CASNPLGEGEQYF	NA	TRBJ2-7	TRBV2	medium-sized
TGTGCCAGCAGTTTAGCGCGGGGAGGCGATACGCAGTATTTT	CASSLARGGDTQYF	NA	TRBJ2-3	TRBV12-3/TRBV12-4	many
TGTGCCAGCAGTGGGACAGGGGACACCGGGGAGCTGTTTTTT	CASSGTGDTGELFF	TRBD1	TRBJ2-2	TRBV6-4	NA
TGTGCCAGCAGCTTTGTGCAGGGGCGGCCCTACGAGCAGTACTTC	CASSFVQGRPYEQYF	NA	TRBJ2-7	TRBV7-6	NA